The present T cell receptor (beta chain) was sequenced within a study of neoadjuvant anti-PD-1 for oral cavity cancer. Study details: Patients mostly received three to four biweekly nivolumab doses at 3 mg/kg before surgery. Around day 43, patients without progression received a fourth nivolumab dose before surgery.

This clone came up a few times. Described time point: after neoadjuvant nivolumab, at surgical resection. Most PBMC samples had around 480 ng input DNA in six replicates. The method was immunoSEQ multiplex PCR; TCRdb's version includes in-frame clones alone and lacks a portion of them. The profile shows 11,000 to 15,000 clones, 60% to 80% of them singletons. From germline, CDR1 is MNHEY and CDR2 SMNVEV (reference sequence). The CDR3 extends over 15 amino acids. Unmatched junction bases numbered 9, after V lost 5 bases and J lost 2 bases. The TCR was taken from a person aged 40 to 85 with oral cavity squamous cell carcinoma. This rearrangement joins TRBV27 to TRBJ2-7; 7 nucleotides line up with TRBD1. The sample in question was PBMCs, obtained after nivolumab (anti-PD-1) treatment. The CDR3 nucleotides are TGTGCCAGCAGTGGCGCCGGGACAGCAGCCTACGAGCAGTACTTC. It encodes CASSGAGTAAYEQYF.